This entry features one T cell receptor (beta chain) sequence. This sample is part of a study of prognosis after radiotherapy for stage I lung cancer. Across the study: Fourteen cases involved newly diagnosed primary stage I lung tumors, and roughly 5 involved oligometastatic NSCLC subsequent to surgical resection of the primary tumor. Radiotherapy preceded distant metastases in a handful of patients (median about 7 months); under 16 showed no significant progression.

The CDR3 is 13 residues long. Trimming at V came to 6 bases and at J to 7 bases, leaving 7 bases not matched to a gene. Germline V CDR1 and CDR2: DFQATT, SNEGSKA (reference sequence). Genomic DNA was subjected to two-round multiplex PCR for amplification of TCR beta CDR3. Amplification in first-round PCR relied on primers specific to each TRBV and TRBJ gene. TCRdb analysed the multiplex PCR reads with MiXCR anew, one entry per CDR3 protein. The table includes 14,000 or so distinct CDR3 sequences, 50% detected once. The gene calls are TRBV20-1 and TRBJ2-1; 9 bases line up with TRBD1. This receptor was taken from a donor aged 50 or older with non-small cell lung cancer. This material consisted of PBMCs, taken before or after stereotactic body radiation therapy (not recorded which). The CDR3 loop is CSAWTGDRNEQFF. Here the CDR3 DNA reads TGCAGTGCGTGGACAGGGGATAGGAATGAGCAGTTCTTC.